This T cell receptor beta chain emerged from a study of T cells in Graves' hyperthyroidism and ophthalmopathy. Amplified TCR beta CDR3 regions came from RNA transcripts. The TCR CDR3 first-round RT-PCR relied on the HTBI primer set. TCRdb itself ran the multiplex PCR reads through MiXCR, one entry per CDR3 protein. The sample holds 130,000 or so distinct CDR3 sequences, approximately 20% seen once. In germline, CDR1 is DFQATT, CDR2 SNEGSKA (reference sequence). The CDR3 runs to 14 residues. This chain joins TRBV20-1 and TRBJ2-7, with 9 bases matching TRBD2. The origin of this receptor is a woman aged 50 to 60 with Graves' hyperthyroidism that later progressed to Graves' ophthalmopathy. The sample comprised blood. In DNA, the CDR3 is TGCAGCCCCATTAAGGCTAGCGGGGCTTACGAGCAGTACTTC. This translates into CSPIKASGAYEQYF.